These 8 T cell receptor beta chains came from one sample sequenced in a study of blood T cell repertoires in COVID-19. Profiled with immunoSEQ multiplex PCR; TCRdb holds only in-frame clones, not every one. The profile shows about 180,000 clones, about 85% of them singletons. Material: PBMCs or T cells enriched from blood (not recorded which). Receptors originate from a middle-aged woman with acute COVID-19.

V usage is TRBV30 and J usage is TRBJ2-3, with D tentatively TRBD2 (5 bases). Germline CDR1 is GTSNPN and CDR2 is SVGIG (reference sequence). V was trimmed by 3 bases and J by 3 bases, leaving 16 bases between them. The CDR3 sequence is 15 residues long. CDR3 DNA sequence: TGTGCCTGGAGCCGGGGAGATGGCAGAACAGATACGCAGTATTTT. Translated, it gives CAWSRGDGRTDTQYF.

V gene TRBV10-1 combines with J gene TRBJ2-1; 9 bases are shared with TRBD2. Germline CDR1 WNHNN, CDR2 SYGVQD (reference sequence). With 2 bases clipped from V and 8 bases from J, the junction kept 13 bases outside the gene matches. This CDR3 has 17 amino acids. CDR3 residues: CASSEGFRAGGSHEQFF. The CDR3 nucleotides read TGCGCCAGCAGTGAGGGCTTCCGAGCGGGAGGATCCCATGAGCAGTTCTTC.

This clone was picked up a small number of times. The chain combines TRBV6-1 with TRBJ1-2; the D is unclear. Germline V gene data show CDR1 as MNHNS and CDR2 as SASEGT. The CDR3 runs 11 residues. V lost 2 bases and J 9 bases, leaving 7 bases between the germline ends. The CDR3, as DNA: TGTGCCAGCAGTGAACTCGGTCGCTACACCTTC. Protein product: CASSELGRYTF.

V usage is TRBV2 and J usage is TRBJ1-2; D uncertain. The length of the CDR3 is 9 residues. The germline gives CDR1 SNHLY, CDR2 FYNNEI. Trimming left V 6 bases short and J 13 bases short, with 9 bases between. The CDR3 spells CASSPPPTF. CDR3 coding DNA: TGTGCCAGCAGCCCTCCTCCCACCTTC.

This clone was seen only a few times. The CDR3 protein is CASSLQRGHNNEQFF. The CDR3 nucleotides are TGTGCCAGCAGCCTACAGCGGGGGCACAACAATGAGCAGTTCTTC. This chain joins TRBV7-2 and TRBJ2-1, with 8 bases identical to TRBD2. The CDR3 runs 15 residues. Per germline, CDR1 SGHTA and CDR2 FQGNSA. V dropped 5 bases and J dropped 5; count of bases not matched to a gene: 8.

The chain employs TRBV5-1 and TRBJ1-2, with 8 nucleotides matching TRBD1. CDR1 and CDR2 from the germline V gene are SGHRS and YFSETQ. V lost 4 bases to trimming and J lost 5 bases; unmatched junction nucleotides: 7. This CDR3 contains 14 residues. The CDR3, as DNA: TGCGCCAGCAGCACCGGACAGGGTGGATATGGCTACACCTTC. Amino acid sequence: CASSTGQGGYGYTF.

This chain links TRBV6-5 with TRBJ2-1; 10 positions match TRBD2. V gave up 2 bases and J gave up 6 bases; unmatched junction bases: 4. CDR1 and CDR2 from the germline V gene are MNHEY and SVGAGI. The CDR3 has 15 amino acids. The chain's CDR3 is CASSYGLAGVNEQFF. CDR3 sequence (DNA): TGTGCCAGCAGTTACGGGCTAGCGGGGGTCAATGAGCAGTTCTTC.

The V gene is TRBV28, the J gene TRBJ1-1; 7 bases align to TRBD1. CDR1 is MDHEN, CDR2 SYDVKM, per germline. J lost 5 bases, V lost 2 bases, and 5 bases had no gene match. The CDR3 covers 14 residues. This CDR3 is CASSLRGLATEAFF. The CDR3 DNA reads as TGTGCCAGCAGTTTAAGGGGGCTCGCGACTGAAGCTTTCTTT.